A selection of T cell receptor beta chains follows, all from one sample in a study of blood T cells in healthy people across ages. TCRdb reprocessed the 5' RACE reads via MiXCR and lists one record per CDR3 protein. The sample has roughly 1,700,000 distinct CDR3 sequences, 28% seen once. Sequences were obtained from blood. These receptors came from a woman in her twenties or thirties in good health. Each CDR3 is given with its conserved first and last residue. The order of the fields is V gene, CDR3 length, clone size, J gene, D gene, CDR3 protein, CDR3 DNA. A D gene is named only where the DNA matches it firmly. Expanded clones are given a class, and other clones once, few, many or no size at all.

V: TRBV6-6; length: 17; size: .; J: TRBJ2-2; D: .; CDR3: CASSYWGQGGGTGELFF; DNA: TGTGCCAGCAGTTACTGGGGCCAAGGAGGGGGCACCGGGGAGCTGTTTTTT
V: TRBV20-1; length: 14; size: .; J: TRBJ1-6; D: TRBD1; CDR3: CSARTGSDNSPLHF; DNA: TGCAGTGCTAGGACAGGGAGTGATAATTCACCCCTCCACTTT
V: TRBV27; length: 12; size: .; J: TRBJ2-3; D: .; CDR3: CASSGSYGTQYF; DNA: TGTGCCAGCAGTGGATCCTATGGTACGCAGTATTTT
V: TRBV28; length: 14; size: few; J: TRBJ1-5; D: .; CDR3: CSSSYERGGQPQHF; DNA: TGTTCCAGCAGTTATGAAAGGGGCGGTCAGCCCCAGCATTTT
V: TRBV28; length: 15; size: few; J: TRBJ1-6; D: .; CDR3: CASRGESGRNSPLHF; DNA: TGTGCCAGCAGGGGAGAATCCGGACGTAATTCACCCCTCCACTTT
V: TRBV2; length: 18; size: .; J: TRBJ1-2; D: .; CDR3: CAGTRPGTSGTLNYGYTF; DNA: TGTGCCGGCACCAGACCGGGGACATCGGGGACATTGAACTATGGCTACACCTTC
V: TRBV4-1; length: 14; size: .; J: TRBJ2-5; D: .; CDR3: CASSQDRSLETQYF; DNA: TGCGCCAGCAGCCAAGATCGGAGCTTAGAGACCCAGTACTTC
V: TRBV7-2; length: 14; size: .; J: TRBJ2-5; D: .; CDR3: CASTPQWAGETQYF; DNA: TGTGCCAGCACCCCCCAGTGGGCAGGGGAGACCCAGTACTTC
V: TRBV5-1; length: 14; size: few; J: TRBJ1-2; D: TRBD1; CDR3: CASSLALQGSGYTF; DNA: TGCGCCAGCAGCTTGGCGCTACAGGGGAGTGGCTACACCTTC
V: TRBV12-3/TRBV12-4; length: 13; size: few; J: TRBJ2-2; D: .; CDR3: CASSGHITGELFF; DNA: TGTGCCAGCAGCGGACACATCACCGGGGAGCTGTTTTTT
V: TRBV5-1; length: 13; size: many; J: TRBJ1-1; D: .; CDR3: CASSLEGITQAFF; DNA: TGCGCCAGCAGCTTGGAGGGAATTACTCAAGCTTTCTTT
V: TRBV20-1; length: 14; size: .; J: TRBJ2-5; D: .; CDR3: CSARDPVGLGEQYF; DNA: TGCAGTGCTAGAGATCCCGTCGGTCTGGGGGAGCAGTACTTC
V: TRBV7-9; length: 15; size: few; J: TRBJ2-3; D: .; CDR3: CASSSALASTDTQYF; DNA: TGTGCCAGCAGCTCCGCCTTGGCTAGCACAGATACGCAGTATTTT